A single sample gave rise to the 11 T cell receptor beta chains below, sequenced in a study of metastatic and nonmetastatic thyroid tumors (dated by TCRdb to about 2020). No patient had received any treatment before thyroid surgery. The library was generated by PCR. This sample was sequenced with an Illumina HiSeq 4000. The public reads were reanalyzed by TCRdb: fastp trimming at Q25, MiXCR alignment, in-frame beta chains only. This sample gives about 48,000 clones in total; about 20% of them show up just once. The ten largest clones take up approximately 3.6% of the sample. What was sequenced was blood. These receptor sequences come from a male donor with papillary thyroid cancer or a benign thyroid nodule (not recorded which). Some clones in this sample may be carry-over from other donors' samples.

For this clone: A read error may explain this, as a much larger clone is one base away. The V call is TRBV5-4, the J call TRBJ2-7; 7 nucleotides align to TRBD1. From germline, CDR1 is SGHNT and CDR2 YYREEE (reference sequence). V gave up 3 bases and J gave up 5 bases; unmatched junction bases: 8. CDR3 length: 14 amino acids. The chain's CDR3 is CASSSHKQGNEQYF. CDR3 bases: TGTGCCAGCAGCTCTCATAAACAGGGGAACGAGCAGTACTTC. Filled out from reference TRBV5-4 and TRBJ2-7, the complete variable domain reads ETGVTQSPTHLIKTRGQQVTLRCSSQSGHNTVSWYQQALGQGPQFIFQYYREEENGRGNFPPRFSGLQFPNYSSELNVNALELDDSALYLCASSSHKQGNEQYFGPGTRLTVT.

There are many counts of this clone. V gene TRBV4-2 combines with J gene TRBJ2-5; perhaps D is TRBD1 or TRBD2 (5 bases each). In germline, CDR1 is LGHNA, CDR2 YNFKEQ. The germline V and J ends were trimmed by 5 bases and 5 bases, with 24 bases remaining between them. This CDR3 is 17 amino acids long. CDR3 DNA: TGTGCCAGCAGCGAAAGCCCGCCGGGCCCTGAGGGGGAGACCCAGTACTTC. It translates to CASSESPPGPEGETQYF.

This clone has only one observation. The V and J genes are TRBV11-2 and TRBJ2-2; 12 positions match TRBD1. The V gene end was trimmed by 3 bases and the J gene end by 6 bases; junction bases not matched to a gene: 2. CDR3 length: 15 amino acids. Germline lookup yields CDR1 SGHAT and CDR2 FQNNGV. CDR3 sequence reads: CASSLGQGASGELFF. CDR3 coding DNA: TGTGCCAGCAGCTTGGGACAGGGGGCGTCCGGGGAGCTGTTTTTT.

Of note for this clone: A much larger clone differs by one base, so this may be a read error. The CDR3 loop is CASIRSGTSAYNEQFF. CDR3 nucleotides: TGTGCCAGCATCAGATCCGGGACTAGCGCATACAATGAGCAGTTCTTC. V gene TRBV2 combines with J gene TRBJ2-1; 10 bases are a match to TRBD2. This CDR3 region has 16 residues. Germline lookup yields CDR1 SNHLY and CDR2 FYNNEI. V shed 7 bases, J shed 4 bases, and the junction held 10 bases outside the gene matches.

This clone was picked up many times. The CDR3 loop is CASSPGALSSYEQYF. DNA of the CDR3: TGTGCCAGCAGCCCAGGGGCCCTATCCTCCTACGAGCAGTACTTC. V gene TRBV7-9 combines with J gene TRBJ2-7; weak D call: TRBD1 (6 bases). This CDR3 contains 15 residues. Looked up from germline, CDR1 is SEHNR and CDR2 is FQNEAQ (reference sequence). The V end was cut by 5 bases, the J end by 0 bases, with 14 bases between.

This clone was counted only a few times. The gene calls are TRBV6-7 and TRBJ2-6; D may match TRBD1 or TRBD2 (5 bases each). TRBV6-7 is classed as an ORF, of uncertain function. The CDR3 covers 15 residues. With 0 bases removed from V and 3 bases from J, the gap between germline ends came to 6 bases. DNA for the CDR3: TGTGCCAGCAGTTACTCTGGGGGTGGGGCCAACGTCCTGACTTTC. It codes for CASSYSGGGANVLTF.

This clone showed up many times. CDR3 in DNA: TGTGCCAGCAGTTACGGGACAGGTCCCCCTACGAAGCAGTACTTC. Translation gives CASSYGTGPPTKQYF. This sequence joins TRBV6-2 or TRBV6-3 and TRBJ2-7, with 8 bases aligning to TRBD1. Unmatched junction bases numbered 11, after V lost 2 bases and J lost 8 bases. The CDR3 length is 15 residues. In germline, CDR1 is MNHEY, CDR2 SVGEGT.

V gene TRBV20-1 combines with J gene TRBJ1-5; maybe TRBD1 (5 bases). The ends were cut back, 3 bases at V and 7 bases at J, with 16 bases in the middle. CDR3 length: 14 amino acids. Germline lookup yields CDR1 DFQATT and CDR2 SNEGSKA (reference sequence). The CDR3 is CSASSLGVGQPQHF. In DNA, the CDR3 is TGCAGTGCTAGCAGTCTAGGGGTCGGACAGCCCCAGCATTTT.

Ten or more counts support this clone. This sequence joins TRBV6-5 and TRBJ2-7; TRBD2 matches 8 bases. The CDR3 has 17 amino acids. Germline loops: CDR1 MNHEY, CDR2 SVGAGI. J gave up 1 base and V 2 bases, and 10 bases lay outside the gene matches. CDR3 region: CASSYRSAAGGSYEQYF. As DNA, the CDR3 is TGTGCCAGCAGTTACAGGTCAGCGGCGGGGGGATCCTACGAGCAGTACTTC.

At least ten counts were recorded for this clone. V usage is TRBV18 and J usage is TRBJ1-1, with no clear D. V lost 6 bases, J lost 0 bases, and 11 bases lay in between. This CDR3 contains 14 residues. Germline V gene data show CDR1 as KGHSH and CDR2 as LQKENI. Here the CDR3 reads CASSLAEMNTEAFF. In nucleotides, the CDR3 is TGTGCCAGCTCCCTCGCAGAAATGAACACTGAAGCTTTCTTT.

This clone has more than one count but fewer than ten. This chain links TRBV12-3 or TRBV12-4 with TRBJ1-5; no clear D. V lost 2 bases, J lost 6 bases, and 8 bases lay in between. There are 13 residues in the CDR3. The CDR3 nucleotides read TGTGCCAGCAGTTTATTTGGATTTCAGCCCCAGCATTTT. Protein: CASSLFGFQPQHF.